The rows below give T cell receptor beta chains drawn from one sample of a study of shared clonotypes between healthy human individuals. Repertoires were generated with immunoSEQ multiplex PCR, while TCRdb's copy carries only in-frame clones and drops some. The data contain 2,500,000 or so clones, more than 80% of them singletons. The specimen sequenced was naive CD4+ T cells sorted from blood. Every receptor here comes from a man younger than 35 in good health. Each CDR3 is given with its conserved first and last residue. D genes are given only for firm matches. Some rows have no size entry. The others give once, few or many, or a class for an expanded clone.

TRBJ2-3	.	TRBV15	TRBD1	TGTGCCACCAGCAGGGGACAGAGCACAGATACGCAGTATTTT	CATSRGQSTDTQYF
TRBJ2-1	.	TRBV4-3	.	TGCGCCAGCAGCCAACTCCGACTCCACAATGAGCAGTTCTTC	CASSQLRLHNEQFF
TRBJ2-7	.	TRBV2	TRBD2	TGTGCCAGTACGGGAGGGTTTAATTCCGAGCAGTACTTC	CASTGGFNSEQYF
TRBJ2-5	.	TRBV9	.	TGTGCCAGCAGCGTCCGCGTGGCGAGTGGAGAGACCCAGTACTTC	CASSVRVASGETQYF
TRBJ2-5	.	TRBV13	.	TGTGCCAGCAGCCCTAGTGACAGGAAGAAAGAGACCCAGTACTTC	CASSPSDRKKETQYF
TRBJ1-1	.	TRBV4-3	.	TGCGCCAGCAGCCAAGATCCCAGGAACGGTGGAGCTTTCTTT	CASSQDPRNGGAFF
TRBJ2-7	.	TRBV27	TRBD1	TGTGCCAGCAGACCCGACAGGGGGCCAACCTACGAGCAGTACTTC	CASRPDRGPTYEQYF
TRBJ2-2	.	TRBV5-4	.	TGTGCCAGCAGCGGGGGGGGGCCGAACACCGGGGAGCTGTTTTTT	CASSGGGPNTGELFF
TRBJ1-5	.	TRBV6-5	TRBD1	TGTGCCAGCAGCCGTCCGGGACAGGGAAGCCAGCCCCAGCATTTT	CASSRPGQGSQPQHF
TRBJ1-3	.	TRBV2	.	TGTGCCAGCATCGACGGAAAGATCTCTGGAAACACCATATATTTT	CASIDGKISGNTIYF
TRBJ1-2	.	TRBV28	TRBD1	TGTGCCAGCAGTTACGACAGGGGTGAGGGCGGCTACACCTTC	CASSYDRGEGGYTF
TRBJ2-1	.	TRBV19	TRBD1	TGTGCCAGTAGTATAGATGGGACAGGGAGGGTTAATGAGCAGTTCTTC	CASSIDGTGRVNEQFF
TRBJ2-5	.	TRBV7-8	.	TGTGCCAGCAGCTTAGATGGGACCCAGTACTTC	CASSLDGTQYF
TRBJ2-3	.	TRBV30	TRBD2	TGTGCCTGGGGCGGACTAGCGGGAATAATCCAGTATTTT	CAWGGLAGIIQYF
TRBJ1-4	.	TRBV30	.	TGTGCCTGGAGCCAGGATGAAAAACTGTTTTTT	CAWSQDEKLFF
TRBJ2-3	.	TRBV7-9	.	TGTGCCAGCAGCTTAGCAGCGGGACAGATCCACACAGATACGCAGTATTTT	CASSLAAGQIHTDTQYF
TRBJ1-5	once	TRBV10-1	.	TGCGCCAGCAGTCAGCAACTTAATCAGCCCCAGCATTTT	CASSQQLNQPQHF
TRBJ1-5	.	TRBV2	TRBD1	TGTGCCAGCAGTAGACAGGGACTTAGCAATCAGCCCCAGCATTTT	CASSRQGLSNQPQHF
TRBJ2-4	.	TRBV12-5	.	TGTGCTAGTGGTACTGGACTGACAGCAGGGAACATTCAGTACTTC	CASGTGLTAGNIQYF
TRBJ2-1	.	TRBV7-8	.	TGTGCCAGCAGCTTACTTATGGAGAGCGAGCAGTTCTTC	CASSLLMESEQFF
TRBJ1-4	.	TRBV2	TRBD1	TGTGCCAGCAAGGGACAGGGGAAAGGGACTAATGAAAAACTGTTTTTT	CASKGQGKGTNEKLFF
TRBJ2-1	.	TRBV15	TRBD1	TGTGCCACCAGCAGAGAAGGGGGACAGGGGGCTCAGGAGCAGTTCTTC	CATSREGGQGAQEQFF
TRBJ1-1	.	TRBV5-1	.	TGCGCCAGCAGCTTGGGCGGGAACACTGAAGCTTTCTTT	CASSLGGNTEAFF
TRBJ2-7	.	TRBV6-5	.	TGTGCCAGCAGCCCCAGCTCCGGTATCACCTACGAGCAGTACTTC	CASSPSSGITYEQYF
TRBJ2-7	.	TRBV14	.	TGTGCCAGCAGCCAAGTTGGAAGTTGGGGTGAAGCGCGTGAGCAGTACTTC	CASSQVGSWGEAREQYF
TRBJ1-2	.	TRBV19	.	TGTGCCAGTAGTATAGCCAGGATTGCGAGACCCCAGGGGTATGGCTACACCTTC	CASSIARIARPQGYGYTF
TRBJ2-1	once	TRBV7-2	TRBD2	TGTGCCAGCAGCTTAGTAGCGGGGGGGTTTAATGAGCAGTTCTTC	CASSLVAGGFNEQFF
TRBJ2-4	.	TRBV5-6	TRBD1	TGTGCCAGCAGCTCCCGCGGACAGGGTTTATCGAACTTC	CASSSRGQGLSNF
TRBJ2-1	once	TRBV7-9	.	TGTGCCAGCAGCTACAATGAGCAGTTCTTC	CASSYNEQFF
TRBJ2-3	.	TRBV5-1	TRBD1	TGCGCCAGCAGCCTACAGGGGGCTAGGGGCACAGATACGCAGTATTTT	CASSLQGARGTDTQYF
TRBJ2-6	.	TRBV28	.	TGTGCCAGCAGCCCCCCTATCCGCGATATCGTCCTGACTTTC	CASSPPIRDIVLTF
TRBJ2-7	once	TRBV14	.	TGTGCCAGCAGCCAACAGGATGTGGAGCAGTACTTC	CASSQQDVEQYF
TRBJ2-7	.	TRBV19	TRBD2	TGTGCCAGTAGTTCGACCGGACTAGCGGGCTACGAGCAGTACTTC	CASSSTGLAGYEQYF
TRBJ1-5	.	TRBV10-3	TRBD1	TGTGCCAGCAAGGGGACAGTCAATCAGCCCCAGCATTTT	CASKGTVNQPQHF
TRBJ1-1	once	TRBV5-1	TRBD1	TGCGCCAGCAGCCCAGGGGGCGAAGAGACTGAAGCTTTCTTT	CASSPGGEETEAFF
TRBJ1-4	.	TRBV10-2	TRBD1	TGCGCCAGCAGTGGACAGGGGGCGGAAGAAAAACTGTTTTTT	CASSGQGAEEKLFF
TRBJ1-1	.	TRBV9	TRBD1	TGTGCCAGCAGCGACATCCGGGACAGGGGGCGCCTCGGGGAAGCTTTCTTT	CASSDIRDRGRLGEAFF
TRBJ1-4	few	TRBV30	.	TGTGCCTGGAGTGTGGGACTTAATGAAAAACTGTTTTTT	CAWSVGLNEKLFF
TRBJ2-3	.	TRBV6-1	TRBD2	TGTGCCAGCGGGGCCACCGGGGGGAGCACGCAGTATTTT	CASGATGGSTQYF
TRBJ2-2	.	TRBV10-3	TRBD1	TGTGCCATCAGTGAGTGGGGGACAGGGGTGTCCACCGGGGAGCTGTTTTTT	CAISEWGTGVSTGELFF
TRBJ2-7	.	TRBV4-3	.	TGCGCCAGCAGCCAAGAGGGTGTCGGCGAGCAGTACTTC	CASSQEGVGEQYF
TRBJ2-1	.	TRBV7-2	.	TGTGCCAGCAGCTTTCCCCCCAGCGAGCAGTTCTTC	CASSFPPSEQFF
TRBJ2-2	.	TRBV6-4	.	TGTGCCAGCAGTGAACAGGAGAACGCCGGGGAGCTGTTTTTT	CASSEQENAGELFF
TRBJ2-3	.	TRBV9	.	TGTGCCAGCGGGGGTAGCACAGATACGCAGTATTTT	CASGGSTDTQYF